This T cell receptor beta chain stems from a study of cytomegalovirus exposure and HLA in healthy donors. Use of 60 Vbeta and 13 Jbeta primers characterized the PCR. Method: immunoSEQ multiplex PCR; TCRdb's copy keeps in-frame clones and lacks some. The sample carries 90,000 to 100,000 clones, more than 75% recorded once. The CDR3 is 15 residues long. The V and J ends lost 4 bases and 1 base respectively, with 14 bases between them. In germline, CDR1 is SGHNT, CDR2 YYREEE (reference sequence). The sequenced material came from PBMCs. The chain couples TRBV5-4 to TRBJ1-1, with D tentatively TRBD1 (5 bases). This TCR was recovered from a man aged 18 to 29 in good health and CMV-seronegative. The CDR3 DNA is TGTGCCAGCAGCCCACTCGAAGGGGCGAACACTGAAGCTTTCTTT. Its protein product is CASSPLEGANTEAFF.